This T cell receptor beta chain was captured in a study of beta chain features in type 1 diabetes. Study-level points and caveats: Patients with type 1 diabetes carried fewer insertions and had more deletions at their VDJ junctions.

Only a few counts were recorded for this clone. The antigen is unknown. Reverse transcription of all isolated RNA meant that expressed TCRB transcripts were sequenced. The protocol was immunoSEQ multiplex PCR, while the TCRdb copy is restricted to in-frame clones and leaves out a portion. The repertoire includes under 200,000 clones, roughly 9% of them detected once, and roughly 2.5% sits in the top ten. Trimming cost V 3 bases and J 1 base; bases outside gene matches: 12. Germline lookup yields CDR1 SGHVS and CDR2 FNYEAQ. There are 18 residues in the CDR3. Sample: central memory CD4+ T cells from blood. The J gene is TRBJ2-1, the V gene TRBV7-6, with TRBD2 identical over 7 bases. This clonotype originated in a woman aged 18-29 years in good health. CDR3 sequence: CASSLTSEAGRSYNEQFF. The CDR3 DNA follows: TGTGCCAGCAGCTTGACCTCTGAAGCGGGAAGGTCCTACAATGAGCAGTTCTTC.